This TCR beta chain derives from a study of T-cell reconstitution after alpha-beta-depleted transplantation in children. The CDR3 runs 14 residues. This clonotype was picked up many times. As it was prepared, the TCRbeta library received unique molecular identifiers. In TCRdb, the PCR reads were re-called with MiXCR into one record per CDR3 protein. The sample records 220,000 or so distinct CDR3 sequences, 7.5% to 9.5% being singletons. This receptor was taken from a male patient younger than 18 who had a stem cell transplant for acute lymphoblastic leukemia, so the T cells may come from the graft donor. The chain links TRBV21-1 to TRBJ2-7; TRBD1, the table's D call, was not compared with the DNA. TRBV21-1 is listed as a pseudogene. The sample here was PBMCs, mostly from graft donor cells, taken 180 days after TCRalphabeta/CD19-depleted stem cell transplant. The CDR3 DNA reads TGTGCCAGCAGCAAAGTGGCGGGACCCTACGAGCAGTACTTC. Translating it yields CASSKVAGPYEQYF.